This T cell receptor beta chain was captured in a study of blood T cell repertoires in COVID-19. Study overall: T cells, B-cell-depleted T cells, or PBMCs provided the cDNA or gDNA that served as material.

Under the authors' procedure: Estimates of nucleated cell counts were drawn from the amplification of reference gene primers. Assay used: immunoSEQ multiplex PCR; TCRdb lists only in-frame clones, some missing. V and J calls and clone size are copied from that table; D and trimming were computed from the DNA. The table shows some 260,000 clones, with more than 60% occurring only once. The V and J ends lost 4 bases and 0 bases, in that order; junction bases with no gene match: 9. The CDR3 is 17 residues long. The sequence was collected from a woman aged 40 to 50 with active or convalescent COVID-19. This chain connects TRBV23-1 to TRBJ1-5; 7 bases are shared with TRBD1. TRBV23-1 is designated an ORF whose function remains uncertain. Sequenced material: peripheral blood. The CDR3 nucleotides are TGCGCCAGCAGTCCCAGGGGACAGAGGCATAGCAATCAGCCCCAGCATTTT. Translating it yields CASSPRGQRHSNQPQHF.